This T cell receptor (beta chain) was captured by sequencing in a study of blood T cell repertoires in COVID-19 (dated by TCRdb to 2019 to 2021). A note on the overall study: Samples covering the acute and convalescent phases of COVID-19 were provided by collaborators in the United States, Italy and Spain. The material from the prospective study consisted of cDNA or gDNA derived from T cells, B-cell-depleted T cells, or PBMCs. Deeply sampled blood TCRbeta repertoires from subjects exposed to, actively infected with, or recovered from COVID-19 were included in the dataset. The repertoires were released in a freely available public database intended as a resource for research on the immune response to SARS-CoV-2. Samples came from the ongoing ImmuneRACE study (first 160 participants) plus 1,254 subjects from 6 global collaborators. The sample metadata nearly always contained a de-identified subject ID, COVID-19 status, age in years and sex. Where available, HLA class I and class II types were obtained from metadata supplied by the sample provider rather than from assay-based typing.

Study-level results and caveats: Clinical and demographic metadata were provided uncurated, with the amount varying by source and participant.

Each collaborating institution followed its own protocols to collect whole blood in K2EDTA tubes. For TCRbeta analysis, collaborators shipped samples as frozen whole blood, isolated PBMCs, or DNA extracted from either of those sample types. Counted from cysteine to phenylalanine, this CDR3 has 11 amino acids. Just CDR3 DNA is preserved here, 33 bases in frame from base 1. The germline V gene sets CDR1 to MDHEN and CDR2 to SYDVKM. V is pared back by 6 bases and J by 3 bases, with 6 bases lying between the germline termini. The immunoSEQ Assay, a bias-controlled multiplex PCR, was used to amplify TCRbeta CDR3 regions from genomic DNA. Under the source paper's analysis protocol: Nucleated cell counts per sample were estimated from amplification of reference gene primers within the assay. To quantify the absolute abundance of each unique TCRbeta CDR3 rearrangement, sequence reads were collapsed and filtered. For each sample, productive Simpson clonality was calculated by taking the square root of Simpson's diversity index across productive rearrangements. TCRdb retrieved this table from immuneACCESS and kept in-frame rearrangements only. Not all clones are present; in checked studies, unresolved V genes account for under half, and no reason is known for the remainder. The D gene and trimming were derived from the DNA, and the V and J assignments and clone size from that table. Within this sample are some 250,000 clones, with around 84% of them counted one time only. Around 3.4% of the sample is taken by the ten largest.

This clone was seen only a few times. There is no known antigen for this receptor. Qualities for individual bases were not recorded, and no much larger clone is one base off. The sample holds other DNA sequences that translate to the same CDR3. The receptor chain draws on TRBV28 and TRBJ2-7, and TRBD1 may be the D gene, going by 5 matching bases. The sequenced material came from peripheral blood. The source is a woman between 18 and 29 years old with acute or convalescent COVID-19. The base sequence is TGTGCCAGCAGCGACAGCTACGAGCAGTACTTC. Its product reads: CASSDSYEQYF.